A single sample is the source of the 8 T cell receptor beta chains below, sequenced in a study of blood T cells in healthy people across ages. A second about 6 to 11 cycle PCR used barcoded and J-beta primers. TCRdb redid the calling of the 5' RACE reads with MiXCR, one entry per CDR3 protein. The table records 760,000 or so distinct CDR3 sequences, about 25% of them present only once. This sample was shared with a second study, whose subject was T cells of mothers and their children.

Material: blood. These receptor sequences come from a boy younger than 18 in good health.

The sample holds a few counts of this clonotype. For the CDR3, the DNA is TGTGCCAGCAGTTCCACCAACGGGGTCGGCTCCTACAATGAGCAGTTCTTC. This codes for CASSSTNGVGSYNEQFF. The V and J genes are TRBV7-9 and TRBJ2-1; D possibly corresponds to TRBD2 (5 bases). The CDR3 length is 17 residues. CDR1 and CDR2 (germline): SEHNR, FQNEAQ (reference sequence). Trimming removed 6 bases from V and 0 bases from J, with 18 bases in between. The full variable domain, in which reference TRBV7-9 and TRBJ2-1 provide the parts outside the CDR3, is DTGVSQNPRHKITKRGQNVTFRCDPISEHNRLYWYRQTLGQGPEFLTYFQNEAQLEKSRLLSDRFSAERPKGSFSTLEIQRTEQGDSAMYLCASSSTNGVGSYNEQFFGPGTRLTVL.

To note about this clonotype: At one end the junction does not follow the germline gene, possibly because of a read error. This chain links TRBV28 with TRBJ2-7, with D unresolved. The CDR3 consists of 13 residues. CDR1 and CDR2 from the germline V gene are MDHEN and SYDVKM. CDR3 bases: TGCGCCAGCAGTCCGTTCGGTTGGGACGAGCAGTACTTC. It specifies CASSPFGWDEQYF.

In its sample, this clonotype was seen a few times. Relative to the germline gene, one junction end is altered; a read error may explain this. The chain uses TRBV4-3 and TRBJ2-2, with unresolved D. From germline, CDR1 is LGHNA and CDR2 YSLEER. This CDR3 is 14 amino acids long. The CDR3 sequence is CASSPSSNTGELFF. Written as DNA, the CDR3 is TGCGCCAGCAGCCCGTCGTCGAATACCGGGGAGCTGTTTTTT.

This clonotype was seen only a few times. The chain recombines TRBV7-2 with TRBJ2-1; 8 positions agree with TRBD2. Germline assignment: CDR1 SGHTA and CDR2 FQGNSA. The CDR3 has 17 residues. After removal of 5 bases from V and 0 bases from J, the junction contained 9 bases not matched to a gene. The CDR3 DNA sequence: TGTGCCAGCAGCCCCACAGGGACTAGGGTCTCCTACAATGAGCAGTTCTTC. It encodes CASSPTGTRVSYNEQFF.

This chain links TRBV5-1 with TRBJ2-3; tentative D call: TRBD1 (5 bases). This CDR3 has 15 amino acids. Germline V lookup: CDR1 SGHRS, CDR2 YFSETQ. Deletions cut 2 bases from V and 2 bases from J, with 12 bases between. The CDR3 loop is CASSFGLDTTDTQYF. Written as DNA, the CDR3 is TGCGCCAGCAGCTTTGGGCTGGACACCACAGATACGCAGTATTTT.

This clonotype was picked up a small number of times. The CDR3 DNA sequence: TGTGCCAGCAGCCTCAAAGGACTAGTGTATTTCACAGATACGCAGTATTTT. Translated, it gives CASSLKGLVYFTDTQYF. The genes are TRBV7-2 and TRBJ2-3; TRBD2 aligns across 7 bases. This CDR3 has 17 amino acids. From germline, CDR1 is SGHTA and CDR2 FQGNSA. With V trimmed by 5 bases and J by 2 bases, 13 bases remained unmatched.

This chain joins TRBV29-1 and TRBJ2-7; TRBD1 agrees at 11 bases. This CDR3 is 16 amino acids long. After removal of 8 bases from V and 2 bases from J, the junction contained 14 bases not matched to a gene. The germline CDR1 and CDR2 sequences are SQVTM and ANQGSEA. The CDR3 here is CSPWGLAGQGAYEQYF. For the CDR3, the DNA is TGCAGCCCTTGGGGCCTAGCGGGACAGGGGGCCTACGAGCAGTACTTC.

This sequence joins TRBV7-2 and TRBJ1-4, with D possibly matching TRBD1 (5 bases). Germline V gene sequence: CDR1 SGHTA, CDR2 FQGNSA. CDR3 length: 14 amino acids. The V end was cut by 8 bases, the J end by 5 bases, with 15 bases between. The CDR3 DNA reads TGTGCCAGCGCACGGAGCAGGGTCAATGAAAAACTGTTTTTT. Its translation is CASARSRVNEKLFF.